This T cell receptor (beta chain) is drawn from a study of cytomegalovirus exposure and HLA in healthy donors. Overall study: Falling in the Caucasian-associated ancestry cluster were about four fifths of 398 genotyped donors. Study observations and caveats: Reports described diagnosis of cytomegalovirus status by the classifier as highly specific and sensitive. The dataset shows that most TCR sequences were rare, while some public TCRs occurred in many donors.

About this clone: Its antigen is unknown.

A multiplex PCR was run with 60 Vbeta primers and 13 Jbeta primers. The assay was immunoSEQ multiplex PCR, and TCRdb's table has in-frame clones only and misses some. The repertoire includes about 150,000 clones, 65% to 85% of them detected once, and around 6% sits in the top ten. Germline V CDR1 and CDR2: SGHNT, YYREEE (reference sequence). The germline V and J ends were trimmed by 0 bases and 4 bases, with 14 bases remaining between them. The CDR3 loop spans 15 amino acids. Material for sequencing was PBMCs. This clonotype was sampled from a woman in her forties in good health and CMV-seropositive. The V gene is TRBV5-4, the J gene TRBJ2-7, with D perhaps matching TRBD1 (6 bases). The chain's CDR3 is CASSLEPGVGYEQYF. CDR3 in DNA: TGTGCCAGCAGCTTGGAGCCAGGGGTCGGGTACGAGCAGTACTTC.